The clone carrying this T cell receptor (beta chain) appeared many times. The target antigen is unknown. This entry is derived from a study of T-cell reconstitution after alpha-beta-depleted transplantation in children. Study-wide findings and caveats: Surviving recipient T cells and thymic progenitors accounted for the high day-60 TCRbeta diversity observed in some patients. After one year, T-cell counts and TCRbeta diversity mostly came from new T cells. Reportedly, alpha-beta T cells present about two months post-transplant originated from several hundred expanded clones of graft origin.

Preparation of the TCRbeta library used unique molecular identifiers. TCRdb redid the calling of the PCR reads with MiXCR, one entry per CDR3 protein. Of 400,000 to 450,000 distinct CDR3 sequences in the sample, around two fifths were seen once. With 5 bases clipped from V and 8 bases from J, the junction kept 7 bases outside the gene matches. The CDR3 totals 13 residues. Germline assignment: CDR1 SEHNR and CDR2 FQNEAQ (reference sequence). The sequencing here drew on PBMCs, taken before TCRalphabeta/CD19-depleted stem cell transplant. The clonotype originates from a girl aged 2 to 10 with aplastic anemia, due to receive a stem cell transplant. The chain combines TRBV7-9 with TRBJ2-3, with 7 bases lining up with TRBD1. The CDR3 loop reads CASSQRQGATQYF. The DNA for the CDR3 is TGTGCCAGCAGCCAGAGACAGGGCGCTACGCAGTATTTT.